This is a list of T cell receptor beta chains from one sample in a study of CD8 T cells in ankylosing spondylitis. TCRdb redid the calling of the 5' RACE reads with MiXCR, one entry per CDR3 protein. The sample includes around 300,000 distinct CDR3 sequences, around 21% seen only once; the top ten take roughly 3.6%. Sequenced: blood, either unsorted or a sorted T cell fraction (not recorded which). These receptors all come from a female donor with ankylosing spondylitis or in good health (not recorded which). CDR3s leave out the opening cysteine and the closing phenylalanine or tryptophan. Each record gives: J gene, V gene, clone size, CDR3 protein. For some rows the clone size is stated as once, few or many, or as a class when expanded; others skip it.

TRBJ1-4 | TRBV4-2 | few | ASSQGLINEKLF
TRBJ2-1 | TRBV6-1 | . | ASSRGVRKDEQF
TRBJ2-7 | TRBV12-3/TRBV12-4 | . | ASSLRRRRDPNEQY
TRBJ1-3 | TRBV6-1 | many | ASSDRRPGNTIY
TRBJ1-4 | TRBV7-9 | few | ASSQGQGREKLF
TRBJ2-3 | TRBV11-2 | . | ASSLAGKNTDTQY
TRBJ2-1 | TRBV11-3 | . | ASSSGTSGRFGEQF
TRBJ2-7 | TRBV9 | few | ASSMAGKGYEQY
TRBJ1-4 | TRBV15 | . | ATSRGDREDEKLF
TRBJ1-1 | TRBV10-3 | few | AVSNRDRGEAF
TRBJ2-1 | TRBV7-2 | . | ASSFLYNEQF
TRBJ2-7 | TRBV6-1 | few | ASTQRGIVNEQY
TRBJ1-1 | TRBV29-1 | many | SVEPRVNTEAF
TRBJ2-5 | TRBV5-5 | few | ASSPRGGVLFQETQY
TRBJ1-6 | TRBV21-1 | few | ASSLITLNSPLH
TRBJ2-1 | TRBV6-2/TRBV6-3 | . | ASSFPGLGGYEQF
TRBJ1-5 | TRBV12-3/TRBV12-4 | few | ASDRDTDQPQH
TRBJ2-1 | TRBV9 | . | ASSGTSGMTYNEQF
TRBJ2-5 | TRBV25-1 | . | ASSERTWGTQY
TRBJ2-1 | TRBV20-1 | . | SAARLAGIFNEQF
TRBJ2-1 | TRBV20-1 | many | SASSGGRSYNEQF
TRBJ1-2 | TRBV12-3/TRBV12-4 | . | ASVPRGKYGYT
TRBJ2-7 | TRBV5-6 | . | ASSFGGTSGYEQY
TRBJ2-1 | TRBV7-2 | . | ASSLASSGRFNEQF
TRBJ2-3 | TRBV5-1 | . | ASSPARRSTDTQY
TRBJ2-4 | TRBV5-1 | few | ASSLVVEGNIQY
TRBJ2-1 | TRBV12-3/TRBV12-4 | . | ASSHSRGNGITRDEQF
TRBJ2-4 | TRBV29-1 | many | SASGMAKNIQY
TRBJ2-3 | TRBV5-1 | . | ASSLGGSGSWTDTQY
TRBJ2-7 | TRBV28 | many | ASSLYWGLAGGLV
TRBJ2-1 | TRBV7-2 | . | ASSLGHHGDEQF
TRBJ2-5 | TRBV20-1 | . | SARQREDRDQETQY
TRBJ1-3 | TRBV7-2 | . | ASRYRGSGNTIY
TRBJ2-1 | TRBV7-3 | many | ASSLTVTKAYNEQF
TRBJ2-1 | TRBV4-3 | . | ASSQSRGRLGLGPNEQF
TRBJ2-5 | TRBV29-1 | . | SVGAGQGQETQY
TRBJ2-3 | TRBV7-2 | . | ASSPAGIGVG
TRBJ1-1 | TRBV7-2 | many | ASSFLRGGTEAF
TRBJ2-1 | TRBV9 | . | ASSLSGRPHNEQF
TRBJ2-4 | TRBV20-1 | many | SARGGTGENIQY
TRBJ2-1 | TRBV29-1 | many | SVGELEHGNEQF
TRBJ2-1 | TRBV6-2/TRBV6-3 | . | ASRAGTTRQF
TRBJ2-7 | TRBV6-1 | . | ASSPGPGDYSYEQY
TRBJ2-7 | TRBV12-3/TRBV12-4 | . | ASSLSAGVYEQY
TRBJ2-2 | TRBV6-2/TRBV6-3 | few | ASSYSRNPGLAGGSGELF
TRBJ2-2 | TRBV6-5 | many | ASSWKVNTGELF
TRBJ2-4 | TRBV12-3/TRBV12-4 | once | ASSFHFSAKKNIQY
TRBJ2-3 | TRBV20-1 | few | SAPRTGVVMDDTQY
TRBJ2-3 | TRBV4-2 | few | ASSPLLTSFLAGFTDTQY
TRBJ2-1 | TRBV25-1 | many | ASSERGYEQF
TRBJ2-7 | TRBV24-1 | . | ATRISQTSGSSYEQY
TRBJ2-1 | TRBV11-2 | . | ASRFSGRLDEQF
TRBJ2-1 | TRBV20-1 | . | SARGTSGRGNEQF
TRBJ1-1 | TRBV5-4 | . | ASSASTGRLVMNTEAF
TRBJ2-1 | TRBV6-2/TRBV6-3 | . | ASSTWTSGSTNEQF